This TCR beta chain was retrieved from a study of PD-L1 blockade in urothelial cancer. Across the study: Patients started atezolizumab around 2014, 1,200 mg intravenously every 3 weeks.

Templates that were synthetic TCR analogs were spiked into each PCR. Here immunoSEQ multiplex PCR was the method, and the copy in TCRdb shows in-frame clones only, minus some. The sample consists of 35,000 to 40,000 clones, over 65% of them appearing once. Metastatic or locally advanced urothelial carcinoma was present in the patients. The CDR3 sequence is 15 residues long. V trimming: 6 bases; J trimming: 3 bases; junction bases outside the gene matches: 9. Per the germline V gene, CDR1 is MDHEN and CDR2 is SYDVKM. J is TRBJ2-3 and V is TRBV28, with 7 bases fitting TRBD2. This TCR derives from a man aged 55 to 70 with urothelial cancer. The sample here was PBMCs, taken around atezolizumab (anti-PD-L1) treatment. Written as DNA, the CDR3 is TGTGCCAGCAGCCAAGGGGCGGGGGAGACAGATACGCAGTATTTT. Amino acid sequence: CASSQGAGETDTQYF.